Shown below are 17 T cell receptor beta chains from a single sample sequenced in a study of control samples from healthy donors and cancer patients. Measured with immunoSEQ multiplex PCR; TCRdb has only the in-frame clones, and not every one. The sample includes about 97,000 clones, about 90% of them seen just once. The sample was blood. The source of these receptors is a woman between 18 and 29 years old in good health.

The rearrangement joins TRBV28 to TRBJ1-2; D gene uncertain. The CDR3 is made up of 13 amino acids. V was cut by 1 base and J by 8 bases, with 11 bases left in between. Germline-derived CDR1 and CDR2 are MDHEN and SYDVKM. This chain's CDR3 is CASSLYTGSGYTF. For the CDR3, the DNA is TGTGCCAGCAGTTTATATACGGGGAGCGGCTACACCTTC.

This chain's CDR3 is CASSTDRGTVPQPQHF. The CDR3 DNA is TGTGCCAGCAGTACGGACAGGGGAACAGTACCCCAGCCCCAGCATTTT. This sequence joins TRBV6-2 or TRBV6-3 and TRBJ1-5; 9 nucleotides align to TRBD1. J was trimmed by 7 bases and V by 5 bases; bases with no gene match: 12. The CDR3 runs to 16 residues. Germline-derived CDR1 and CDR2 are MNHEY and SVGEGT.

The chain is built from TRBV7-2 and TRBJ2-2; D gene unclear. V gave up 0 bases and J gave up 6 bases, with 14 bases separating them. The CDR3 has 16 amino acids. Germline V gives CDR1 SGHTA, CDR2 FQGNSA. As DNA, the CDR3 is TGTGCCAGCAGCTTAGCGGTAGGGCTAGTTGCCGGGGAGCTGTTTTTT. It codes for CASSLAVGLVAGELFF.

This clone was seen once. This chain joins TRBV25-1 and TRBJ2-1; the D gene could be TRBD1 or TRBD2 (5 bases each). The CDR3 extends over 17 amino acids. Trimming left V 7 bases short and J 1 base short, with 20 bases between. CDR1 and CDR2 from the germline V gene are MGHDK and SYGVNS. The DNA of the CDR3 is TGTGCCAGCACCCCGAGTGGGGGTTTAATGTCCTACAATGAGCAGTTCTTC. It yields the protein CASTPSGGLMSYNEQFF.

V gene TRBV12-3 or TRBV12-4 combines with J gene TRBJ2-5; TRBD2 matches at 7 bases. The J call may be incorrect, as the DNA end agrees better with TRBJ2-7. The CDR3 has 12 residues. The CDR3 sequence: CASTLPGGEQYF. The CDR3 DNA sequence: TGTGCCAGCACCCTACCGGGGGGCGAGCAGTACTTC.

The J gene is TRBJ2-4, the V gene TRBV9; 7 bases agree with TRBD2. Trimming removed 4 bases from V and 6 bases from J; junction bases left unmatched: 22. This CDR3 spans 19 amino acids. Germline assignment: CDR1 SGDLS and CDR2 YYNGEE. The DNA for the CDR3 is TGTGCCAGCAGCTCCTCGGGAAGGAGTGCGGGAGCGACGATAAACATTCAGTACTTC. Protein product: CASSSSGRSAGATINIQYF.

The rearrangement links TRBV19 to TRBJ1-2; a weak D match, TRBD1 (6 bases). This CDR3 is built from 15 residues. Trimming stripped 1 base from V and 1 base from J, with 10 bases between. In germline, CDR1 is LNHDA, CDR2 SQIVND (reference sequence). The CDR3 is CASSIVQGSNYGYTF. The CDR3 nucleotides are TGTGCCAGTAGTATAGTCCAGGGGAGTAACTATGGCTACACCTTC.

This clone came up a few times. The chain joins TRBV7-3 to TRBJ2-6; D not resolved. Germline assignment: CDR1 SGHTA and CDR2 FQGTGA. The CDR3 consists of 15 residues. Trimming removed 2 bases from V and 0 bases from J, with 5 bases in between. CDR3: CASSLDASGANVLTF. The CDR3 DNA is TGTGCCAGCAGCTTAGACGCCTCTGGGGCCAACGTCCTGACTTTC.

This clone was found once. This chain connects TRBV6-5 to TRBJ2-1; unclear D gene. Trimming shortened V by 0 bases and J by 9 bases, and 15 bases separated the two germline ends. The CDR3 length is 15 residues. Germline CDR1 MNHEY, CDR2 SVGAGI. The DNA for the CDR3 is TGTGCCAGCAGTTACTCGAGATTTTTGAGGAGTGAGCAGTTCTTC. Translated, it gives CASSYSRFLRSEQFF.

This chain joins TRBV7-2 and TRBJ1-1; D is uncertain. The V and J ends lost 1 base and 7 bases respectively, with 4 bases between them. The germline CDR1 and CDR2 sequences are SGHTA and FQGNSA. The CDR3 is 11 residues long. The CDR3 is CASSLGYEAFF. The CDR3 region has the DNA TGTGCCAGCAGCTTAGGGTATGAAGCTTTCTTT.

This chain uses TRBV11-1 with TRBJ2-5; D not resolved. This CDR3 contains 13 residues. Germline CDR1 is SGHAT and CDR2 is FQDESV (reference sequence). V was clipped by 2 bases and J by 0 bases, with 4 bases between them. The CDR3 DNA sequence: TGTGCCAGCAGCTTAAGATACCAAGAGACCCAGTACTTC. Its protein product is CASSLRYQETQYF.

The chain recombines TRBV5-1 with TRBJ1-1; D is unclear. The CDR3 totals 14 residues. V was pared by 4 bases and J by 1 base, with 11 bases between. Germline V lookup: CDR1 SGHRS, CDR2 YFSETQ. CDR3 in DNA: TGCGCCAGCAGCCAAAAAGACGGGAACACTGAAGCTTTCTTT. Residues: CASSQKDGNTEAFF.

The chain combines TRBV7-9 with TRBJ1-6; D remains unclear. CDR3 length equals 13 residues. The V gene's germline CDR1 is SEHNR and CDR2 FQNEAQ (reference sequence). V was pared by 5 bases and J by 9 bases, with 11 bases between. The CDR3 protein is CASSITIGSPLHF. CDR3 coding DNA: TGTGCCAGCAGCATTACGATAGGTTCACCCCTCCACTTT.

V and J are TRBV7-2 and TRBJ1-1, with 7 bases that match TRBD1. Germline values: CDR1 SGHTA, CDR2 FQGNSA. Trimming took 5 bases from V and 2 from J; bases not matched to a gene: 8. This CDR3 has 15 residues. CDR3 DNA sequence: TGTGCCAGCAGCCCGGCGACAGGGAGTAACACTGAAGCTTTCTTT. Amino acid sequence: CASSPATGSNTEAFF. The full variable domain, completed using reference TRBV7-2 and TRBJ1-1, is GAGVSQSPSNKVTEKGKDVELRCDPISGHTALYWYRQSLGQGLEFLIYFQGNSAPDKSGLPSDRFSAERTGGSVSTLTIQRTQQEDSAVYLCASSPATGSNTEAFFGQGTRLTVV.

CDR3 amino acids: CASSVGHPLSLGNTIYF. Here the CDR3 DNA reads TGTGCCAGCAGCGTGGGACACCCCCTCTCCCTGGGAAACACCATATATTTT. This chain uses TRBV11-3 with TRBJ1-3, with D possibly being TRBD1 (6 bases). With 5 bases removed from V and 4 bases from J, the gap between germline ends came to 21 bases. This CDR3 contains 17 residues. Per germline, CDR1 SGHNT and CDR2 YENEEA.

The chain is built from TRBV6-5 and TRBJ2-3; unclear D gene. In germline, CDR1 is MNHEY, CDR2 SVGAGI. CDR3 length equals 15 residues. Between the trimmed V and J ends, which lost 6 bases and 4 bases, there was a span of 17 bases. The CDR3: CASRFQVGMADTQYF. The CDR3 nucleotides are TGTGCCAGCAGGTTCCAGGTCGGAATGGCAGATACGCAGTATTTT.

This chain links TRBV7-2 with TRBJ2-5; D assignment may be TRBD1 or TRBD2 (6 bases each). Germline values: CDR1 SGHTA, CDR2 FQGNSA. CDR3 length equals 15 residues. V was clipped by 4 bases and J by 7 bases, with 19 bases between them. The chain's CDR3 is CASSSDWGAKGTQYF. The CDR3 region has the DNA TGTGCCAGCAGCTCCGACTGGGGGGCGAAGGGGACCCAGTACTTC.